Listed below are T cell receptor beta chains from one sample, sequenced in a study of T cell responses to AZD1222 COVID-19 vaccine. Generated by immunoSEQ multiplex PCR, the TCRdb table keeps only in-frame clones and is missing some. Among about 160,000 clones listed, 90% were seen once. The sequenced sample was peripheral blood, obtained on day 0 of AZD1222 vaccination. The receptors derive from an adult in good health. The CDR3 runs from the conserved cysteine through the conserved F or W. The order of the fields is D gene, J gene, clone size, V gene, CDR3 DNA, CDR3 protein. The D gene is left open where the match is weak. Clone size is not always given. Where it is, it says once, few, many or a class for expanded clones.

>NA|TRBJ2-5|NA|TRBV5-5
TGTGCCAGCAGCTTGAGGAGGGTAGGGGACCAAGAGACCCAGTACTTC
CASSLRRVGDQETQYF
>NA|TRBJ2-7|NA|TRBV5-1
TGCGCCAGCAGGGTTGGGGGGCCGCGACAGCCAGAAACCTACGAGCAGTACTTC
CASRVGGPRQPETYEQYF
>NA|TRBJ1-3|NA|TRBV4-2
TGTGCCAGCAGCCAAGGAGACGTAGGAAACACCATATATTTT
CASSQGDVGNTIYF
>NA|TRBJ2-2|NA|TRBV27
TGTGCCAGCAGTTCACTACTCCGGAGTTCCGGGGAGCTGTTTTTT
CASSSLLRSSGELFF
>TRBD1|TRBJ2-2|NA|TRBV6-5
TGTGCCAGCAGACAAGGGGACAGGGTTGGCGGGGAGCTGTTTTTT
CASRQGDRVGGELFF
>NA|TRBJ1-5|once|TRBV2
TGTGCCAGCAGGGTATTCAGGGGTAGCAATCAGCCCCAGCATTTT
CASRVFRGSNQPQHF
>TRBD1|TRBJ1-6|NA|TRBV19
TGTGCCAGTAGTACCGGGACAGCAAATTCACCCCTCCACTTT
CASSTGTANSPLHF
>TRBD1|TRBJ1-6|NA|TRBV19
TGTGCCAGTAGGGACAGGGGCGGGAATTCACCCCTCCACTTT
CASRDRGGNSPLHF
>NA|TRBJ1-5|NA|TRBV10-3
TGTGCCATCAGTGCTGATTACAATCAGCCCCAGCATTTT
CAISADYNQPQHF
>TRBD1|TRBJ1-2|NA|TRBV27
TGTGCCAGCAGGCTTGACAGGGGGCTGGGTGGCTACACCTTC
CASRLDRGLGGYTF
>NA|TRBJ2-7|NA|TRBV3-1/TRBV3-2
TGTGCCAGCAGCCAAAATGGACACGAGCAGTACTTC
CASSQNGHEQYF
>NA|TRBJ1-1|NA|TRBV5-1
TGCGCCAGCAGCGCGGTCCAGGGAGGGCACACTGAAGCTTTCTTT
CASSAVQGGHTEAFF
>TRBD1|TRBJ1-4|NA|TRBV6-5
TGTGCCAGCAGTTATGACAGGGGTAATGAAAAACTGTTTTTT
CASSYDRGNEKLFF
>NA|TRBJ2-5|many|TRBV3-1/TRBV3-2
TGTGCCAGCAGCCCGAACTACCAAGAGACCCAGTACTTC
CASSPNYQETQYF
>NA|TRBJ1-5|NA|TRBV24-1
TGTGCCACCAGTGATACAAACAGGGACGGTGGCAATCAGCCCCAGCATTTT
CATSDTNRDGGNQPQHF
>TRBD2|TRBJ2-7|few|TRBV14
TGTGCCAGCAGCCCCACTTTTTGGGAGGGCGTCCCCTACGAGCAGTACTTC
CASSPTFWEGVPYEQYF
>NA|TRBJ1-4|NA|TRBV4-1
TGCGCCAGCAGCCAAGCCCGCGCCGGAACTAATGAAAAACTGTTTTTT
CASSQARAGTNEKLFF
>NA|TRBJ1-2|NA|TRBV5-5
TGTGCCAGCAGCTACGGACTGTTAGCTAACTATGGCTACACCTTC
CASSYGLLANYGYTF
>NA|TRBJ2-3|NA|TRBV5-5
TGTGCCAGCAGCTTGGGAGGCGTTAGCACAGATACGCAGTATTTT
CASSLGGVSTDTQYF
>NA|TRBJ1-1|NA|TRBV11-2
TGTGCCAGCAGATTGGGACACCGCAACACTGAAGCTTTCTTT
CASRLGHRNTEAFF
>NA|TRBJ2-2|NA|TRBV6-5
TGTGCCAGCACTCCGGGGGCCGGGGAGCTGTTTTTT
CASTPGAGELFF
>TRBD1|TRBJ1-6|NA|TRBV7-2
TGTGCCAGCAGCGGAGGGGGGACAGGGGTAGGTTCACCCCTCCACTTT
CASSGGGTGVGSPLHF
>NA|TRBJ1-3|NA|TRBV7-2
TGTGCCAGCAGCCAGGGACATCTCTCTGGAAACACCATATATTTT
CASSQGHLSGNTIYF
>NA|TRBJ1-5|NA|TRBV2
TGTGCCAGCAGTCACAGGGTCGGGGGCAATCAGCCCCAGCATTTT
CASSHRVGGNQPQHF
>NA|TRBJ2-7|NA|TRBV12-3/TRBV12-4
TGTGCCAGCAGCCAAGGACCCTACGAGCAGTACTTC
CASSQGPYEQYF
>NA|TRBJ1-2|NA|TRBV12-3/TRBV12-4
TGTGCCAGCAGTGAAGACAGAATGAGCTACACCTTC
CASSEDRMSYTF
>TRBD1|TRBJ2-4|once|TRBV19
TGTGCCAGTAGTATAGGACAGGGGACAGCCAAAAACATTCAGTACTTC
CASSIGQGTAKNIQYF
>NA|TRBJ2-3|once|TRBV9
TGTGCCAGCAGCGTAGGATATGCAGATACGCAGTATTTT
CASSVGYADTQYF
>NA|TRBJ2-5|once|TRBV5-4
TGTGCCAGCAGCTTGGCAGGGACTCAAGAGACCCAGTACTTC
CASSLAGTQETQYF
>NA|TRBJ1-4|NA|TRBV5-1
TGCGCCAGCAGCTTGGGGCAGCTTGCAACTAATGAAAAACTGTTTTTT
CASSLGQLATNEKLFF
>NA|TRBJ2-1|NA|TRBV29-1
TGCAGCGTTGTGGGGGTAGGTTACAATGAGCAGTTCTTC
CSVVGVGYNEQFF
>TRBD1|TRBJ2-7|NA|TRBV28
TGTGCCAGCAGTCCCCCGGGACAGGGCAACTACGAGCAGTACTTC
CASSPPGQGNYEQYF
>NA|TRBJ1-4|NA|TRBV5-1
TGCGCCAGCAGCTTGTTCCCTCTTGGGGCTAATGAAAAACTGTTTTTT
CASSLFPLGANEKLFF
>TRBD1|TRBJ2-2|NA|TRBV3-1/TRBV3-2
TGTGCCAGCAGTCGACAGGGGGCAACCGGGGAGCTGTTTTTT
CASSRQGATGELFF
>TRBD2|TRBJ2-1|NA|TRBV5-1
TGCGCCAGCAGCTTGAACCCTAGCGGGGGGCCATATGAGCAGTTCTTC
CASSLNPSGGPYEQFF
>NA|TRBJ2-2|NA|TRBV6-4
TGTGCCAGCAGTGGCAAGGGAGACACCGGGGAGCTGTTTTTT
CASSGKGDTGELFF
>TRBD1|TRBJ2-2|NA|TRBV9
TGTGCCAGCAGCGTAGGATTGGGGACAGTGAACACCGGGGAGCTGTTTTTT
CASSVGLGTVNTGELFF
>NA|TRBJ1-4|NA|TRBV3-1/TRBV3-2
TGTGCCAGCAGCCAAGACAGGGGCGAAAAACTGTTTTTT
CASSQDRGEKLFF
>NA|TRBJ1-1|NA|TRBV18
TGTGCCAGCTCACAGGGGGAGAACACTGAAGCTTTCTTT
CASSQGENTEAFF
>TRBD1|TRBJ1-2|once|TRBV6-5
TGTGCCAGCAGAACCGGGACAGGGGATCCGCGGCACACCTTC
CASRTGTGDPRHTF
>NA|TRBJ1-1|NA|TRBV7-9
TGTGCCAGCAGCTTAGCCCCCAGGAACACTGAAGCTTTCTTT
CASSLAPRNTEAFF
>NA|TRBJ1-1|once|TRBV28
TGTGCCAGCAGTTTGGGGGGACGGGAGAACACTGAAGCTTTCTTT
CASSLGGRENTEAFF
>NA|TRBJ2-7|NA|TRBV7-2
TGTGCCAGCAGCTTAGACAGCACAGGGTGGGAGGCCGAGCAGTACTTC
CASSLDSTGWEAEQYF
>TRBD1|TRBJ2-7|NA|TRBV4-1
TGCGCCAGCAGCCAACCGGGACAGCGTTTCGAGCAGTACTTC
CASSQPGQRFEQYF
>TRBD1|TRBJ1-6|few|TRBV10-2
TGCGCCAGCAGTACCGGACAGGAAAAGAATTCACCCCTCCACTTT
CASSTGQEKNSPLHF
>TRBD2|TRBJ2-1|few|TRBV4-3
TGCGCCAGCAGCCAATTACTAGCGGGGGGAGTTCGGTTCTTC
CASSQLLAGGVRFF
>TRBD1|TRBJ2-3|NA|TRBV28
TGTGCCAGCAGTTCGGGACAGGGCACAGATACGCAGTATTTT
CASSSGQGTDTQYF
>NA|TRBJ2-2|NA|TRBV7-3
TGTGCCAGCAGCTTCCCCCTACGAGAGGGGGTTCCCGGGGAGCTGTTTTTT
CASSFPLREGVPGELFF
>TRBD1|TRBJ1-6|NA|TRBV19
TGTGCCAGTAGTAGTGGGACAGGGGGTTCACCCCTCCACTTT
CASSSGTGGSPLHF
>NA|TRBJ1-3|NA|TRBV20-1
TGCAGTGCTAGTTCCGGGACGGCTGGAAACACCATATATTTT
CSASSGTAGNTIYF
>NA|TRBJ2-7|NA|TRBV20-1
TGCAGTGCTAGAGGACTTTACGAGCAGTACTTC
CSARGLYEQYF
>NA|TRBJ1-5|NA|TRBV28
TGTGCCAGCAGTGCCAATCAGCCCCAGCATTTT
CASSANQPQHF
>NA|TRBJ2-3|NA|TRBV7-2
TGTGCCAGCAGCTCGAAGGGGGGCACAGATACGCAGTATTTT
CASSSKGGTDTQYF
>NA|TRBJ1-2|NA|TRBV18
TGTGCCAGCTCCCCCCCAAGACCACTTGGGGGGCCAATCGGTGGCTACACCTTC
CASSPPRPLGGPIGGYTF
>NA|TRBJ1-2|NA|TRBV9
TGTGCCAGCAGCCGCTTGGCGGAGAACTATGGCTACACCTTC
CASSRLAENYGYTF
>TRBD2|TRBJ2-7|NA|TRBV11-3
TGTGCCAGCAGCTCCCGGGAGGGTAGGGCCTACGAGCAGTACTTC
CASSSREGRAYEQYF
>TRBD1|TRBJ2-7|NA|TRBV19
TGTGCCAGTAGTACGGACAGGGTCGGGTACGAGCAGTACTTC
CASSTDRVGYEQYF